This T cell receptor beta chain was profiled in a study of cytomegalovirus exposure and HLA in healthy donors. At the level of the study: Researchers previously reported finding 117 million unique TCR beta sequences from roughly 200 million T cells. The early release's HLA-typed donors yielded some 85 million unique TCRs.

Study results and caveats: HLA-A and HLA-B allele assignments for most subjects were reportedly predicted accurately using TCR beta sequences. A later analysis linked a missense DCLRE1C variant to TCR beta V- and J-gene trimming.

In the PCR, 60 Vbeta and 13 Jbeta primers were used. Using immunoSEQ multiplex PCR, the repertoire was profiled, and TCRdb retains in-frame clones only, with some absent. This table holds a few hundred thousand clones, almost 85% found once. As to this clone: Its antigen is as yet unknown.

The sequence derives from a middle-aged woman in good health and CMV-seronegative. What was sequenced was PBMCs.

For the CDR3, the DNA is TGTGCCAGCACCTCGCCCCGGCGGATTGAAAAACTGTTTTTT. Protein sequence: CASTSPRRIEKLFF. The chain combines TRBV6-6 with TRBJ1-4; D unresolved. In germline, CDR1 is MNHNY, CDR2 SVGAGI (reference sequence). V was clipped by 7 bases and J by 7 bases, with 16 bases between them. The CDR3 loop spans 14 amino acids.